A single sample is the source of the 14 T cell receptor beta chains below, sequenced in a study of high-grade serous ovarian cancer treatment subgroups. Generated by immunoSEQ multiplex PCR, the TCRdb table keeps only in-frame clones and is missing some. The data show around 30,000 clones, with 84% seen just once and under 2.5% held by the top ten. The tumor samples were collected prior to definitive surgery or chemotherapy. Specimen: tumor tissue. These receptors all stem from a human donor with high-grade serous ovarian cancer.

This chain joins TRBV18 and TRBJ2-5, with no clear D. The germline V and J ends were trimmed by 4 bases and 5 bases, with 11 bases remaining between them. Germline CDR1 reads KGHSH; CDR2 reads LQKENI. There are 13 residues in the CDR3. CDR3 nucleotides: TGTGCCAGCTCACTAGAAATTACGGAGACCCAGTACTTC. It yields the protein CASSLEITETQYF.

The chain has TRBV9 and TRBJ1-1; TRBD1 matches 7 bases. Germline CDR1 is SGDLS and CDR2 is YYNGEE. Losses at the gene ends were 3 bases for V and 2 bases for J; bases not matched to a gene: 1. The length of the CDR3 is 13 residues. In nucleotides, the CDR3 is TGTGCCAGCAGCGGACAGGGAAACACTGAAGCTTTCTTT. Protein: CASSGQGNTEAFF.

This chain uses TRBV9 with TRBJ1-1; the match to TRBD1 covers 11 bases. Looked up from germline, CDR1 is SGDLS and CDR2 is YYNGEE. J was trimmed by 0 bases and V by 0 bases; bases with no gene match: 4. CDR3 size: 17 residues. The CDR3 DNA reads TGTGCCAGCAGCGTAGCAGGACAGGGGGCGTTGAACACTGAAGCTTTCTTT. Its protein product is CASSVAGQGALNTEAFF.

The gene calls are TRBV9 and TRBJ2-2, with D unclear. Trimming removed 0 bases from V and 8 bases from J, with 5 bases in between. Per the germline V gene, CDR1 is SGDLS and CDR2 is YYNGEE. CDR3 length: 12 amino acids. CDR3 DNA: TGTGCCAGCAGCGTAGGGCGGGGGGAGCTGTTTTTT. It is translated as CASSVGRGELFF.

The V call is TRBV28, the J call TRBJ2-6, with 7 bases aligning to TRBD1. After removal of 7 bases from V and 2 bases from J, the junction contained 5 bases not matched to a gene. This CDR3 contains 15 residues. Germline assignment: CDR1 MDHEN and CDR2 SYDVKM. This chain's CDR3 is CASTQTGAGANVLTF. CDR3 DNA: TGTGCCAGCACCCAAACAGGGGCTGGGGCCAACGTCCTGACTTTC. The complete variable domain, with remaining parts taken from reference TRBV28 and TRBJ2-6, reads DVKVTQSSRYLVKRTGEKVFLECVQDMDHENMFWYRQDPGLGLRLIYFSYDVKMKEKGDIPEGYSVSREKKERFSLILESASTNQTSMYLCASTQTGAGANVLTFGAGSRLTVL.

The chain combines TRBV29-1 with TRBJ2-5; 12 bases match TRBD2. Per the germline V gene, CDR1 is SQVTM and CDR2 is ANQGSEA. J gave up 4 bases and V 6 bases, and 6 bases lay outside the gene matches. CDR3 length: 14 amino acids. The CDR3 DNA reads as TGCAGCGTAACGACTAGCGGGAGAATAGAGACCCAGTACTTC. Amino acids: CSVTTSGRIETQYF.

V usage is TRBV5-1 and J usage is TRBJ1-2, with D possibly being TRBD1 (5 bases). Germline V gene sequence: CDR1 SGHRS, CDR2 YFSETQ. Trimming pared 5 bases from V and 2 bases from J, leaving 10 bases between. The CDR3 is made up of 13 amino acids. The CDR3 DNA follows: TGCGCCAGCAGTCGGGGGGAGAACTATGGCTACACCTTC. This sequence encodes CASSRGENYGYTF.

CDR3 sequence reads: CAWSTGTGNSPLHF. The CDR3 DNA reads TGTGCCTGGAGTACCGGGACAGGGAATTCACCCCTCCACTTT. V usage is TRBV30 and J usage is TRBJ1-6; 9 positions match TRBD1. The V gene end was trimmed by 2 bases and the J gene end by 7 bases; junction bases not matched to a gene: 3. The length of the CDR3 is 14 residues. The germline CDR1 and CDR2 sequences are GTSNPN and SVGIG (reference sequence). The full variable domain, its missing parts supplied by reference TRBV30 and TRBJ1-6, is SQTIHQWPATLVQPVGSPLSLECTVEGTSNPNLYWYRQAAGRGLQLLFYSVGIGQISSEVPQNLSASRPQDRQFILSSKKLLLSDSGFYLCAWSTGTGNSPLHFGNGTRLTVT.

V usage is TRBV7-8 and J usage is TRBJ2-3, with TRBD2 identical over 10 bases. The CDR3 has 18 amino acids. Germline CDR1 reads SGHVS; CDR2 reads FQNEAQ. V dropped 6 bases and J dropped 0; count of bases not matched to a gene: 12. CDR3 in DNA: TGTGCCAGCAGTGGGGTGGCTAGCGGGGGCGGGAGCACAGATACGCAGTATTTT. It encodes CASSGVASGGGSTDTQYF.

This clone was detected once. The J gene is TRBJ2-6, the V gene TRBV13; 9 bases agree with TRBD1. J was trimmed by 1 base and V by 5 bases; bases with no gene match: 9. The V gene's germline CDR1 is PRHDT and CDR2 FYEKMQ (reference sequence). The CDR3 sequence is 18 residues long. The CDR3 spells CASSALWDRASGANVLTF. DNA for the CDR3: TGTGCCAGCAGCGCGTTGTGGGACAGGGCATCTGGGGCCAACGTCCTGACTTTC.

The chain employs TRBV6-6 and TRBJ2-5; perhaps TRBD1 as D (6 bases). CDR1 and CDR2 (germline): MNHNY, SVGAGI (reference sequence). Trimming removed 7 bases from V and 5 bases from J, with 20 bases in between. The CDR3 runs 15 residues. The CDR3 coding sequence is TGTGCCAGCATTCCATTACAGGGTCCAAGGGAGACCCAGTACTTC. This sequence encodes CASIPLQGPRETQYF.

V is TRBV11-1 and J is TRBJ2-7; no definite D call. CDR1 and CDR2 from the germline V gene are SGHAT and FQDESV (reference sequence). The CDR3 is 14 residues long. V lost 3 bases, J lost 5 bases, and 14 bases lay in between. In DNA form, the CDR3 reads TGTGCCAGCAGCTTTTTCCGGAGAGGCGACGAGCAGTACTTC. Translated, it gives CASSFFRRGDEQYF.

V is TRBV9 and J is TRBJ2-5; possibly TRBD2 for D (5 bases). The germline CDR1 and CDR2 sequences are SGDLS and YYNGEE. The CDR3 contains 14 residues. Deletions cut 5 bases from V and 2 bases from J, with 13 bases between. DNA of the CDR3: TGTGCCAGCAGTTTGGACTTGCGACAAGAGACCCAGTACTTC. Translation gives CASSLDLRQETQYF.

This sequence joins TRBV19 and TRBJ2-5; TRBD1 might be the D (5 bases). This CDR3 contains 14 residues. Germline loops: CDR1 LNHDA, CDR2 SQIVND (reference sequence). CDR3 region: CATTGQGRAETQYF. CDR3 sequence (DNA): TGTGCTACAACCGGCCAGGGCAGGGCAGAGACCCAGTACTTC.